A single sample is the source of the 32 T cell receptor beta chains below, sequenced in a study of CD8 T cells in Susac syndrome. Reverse transcription of about 0.5 to 1 ug RNA used random hexamers. TCRdb redid the calling of the immunoSEQ multiplex PCR reads with MiXCR, one entry per CDR3 protein. This table has fewer than 300,000 distinct CDR3 sequences, roughly 84% appearing once. Sample: CD8+ T cells from PBMCs. Receptors were obtained from a human donor with multiple sclerosis.

The chain recombines TRBV27 with TRBJ2-1; no clear D gene. The V end lost 6 bases, the J end lost 5 bases, and 14 bases lay between the germline ends. This CDR3 contains 14 residues. In germline, CDR1 is MNHEY, CDR2 SMNVEV (reference sequence). DNA for the CDR3: TGTGCCAGCAGCATCGATGGCTACGACAATGAGCAGTTCTTC. It encodes CASSIDGYDNEQFF.

The chain combines TRBV12-5 with TRBJ1-1, with no clear D. V was pared by 6 bases and J by 3 bases, with 8 bases between. Germline CDR1 LGHNT, CDR2 FRNRAP. This CDR3 is built from 12 residues. CDR3 coding DNA: TGTGCTAGTGGACACGGAGACACTGAAGCTTTCTTT. It yields the protein CASGHGDTEAFF.

This chain joins TRBV27 and TRBJ2-5, with TRBD2 identical over 10 bases. V dropped 9 bases and J dropped 5; count of bases not matched to a gene: 12. The germline CDR1 and CDR2 sequences are MNHEY and SMNVEV (reference sequence). The CDR3 spans 15 residues. DNA for the CDR3: TGTGCCAGTATAGCTAGCGGGAGCAGAACGGAGACCCAGTACTTC. The encoded protein is CASIASGSRTETQYF.

The chain employs TRBV5-5 and TRBJ2-3; 11 nucleotides agree with TRBD2. After removal of 1 base from V and 2 bases from J, the junction contained 15 bases not matched to a gene. The CDR3 loop spans 20 amino acids. The V gene's germline CDR1 is SGHKS and CDR2 YYEKEE (reference sequence). CDR3 nucleotides: TGTGCCAGCAGCTTGTGGGGAGAGTTAGCGGGAGGGCCTAACACAGATACGCAGTATTTT. It yields the protein CASSLWGELAGGPNTDTQYF.

CDR3 residues: CASSLTGTNTEAFF. CDR3 DNA: TGTGCCAGCAGCTTAACAGGAACGAACACTGAAGCTTTCTTT. The V and J genes are TRBV11-1 and TRBJ1-1; possibly TRBD1 for D (5 bases). The CDR3 loop spans 14 amino acids. Germline CDR1 reads SGHAT; CDR2 reads FQDESV (reference sequence). Trimming took off 2 bases at V and 1 base at J, with 8 bases between the two ends.

The chain employs TRBV28 and TRBJ2-1, with D unclear. The germline V gene encodes CDR1 MDHEN and CDR2 SYDVKM. V was pared by 2 bases and J by 12 bases, with 8 bases between. This CDR3 is built from 11 residues. The CDR3 DNA is TGTGCCAGCAGTTTAATGATGGGGCAGTTCTTC. It is translated as CASSLMMGQFF.

The CDR3 reads CASSFLAGADEQFF. In DNA form, the CDR3 reads TGTGCCAGCAGTTTTCTAGCGGGAGCTGATGAGCAGTTCTTC. This chain uses TRBV27 with TRBJ2-1; 10 nucleotides agree with TRBD2. Germline loops: CDR1 MNHEY, CDR2 SMNVEV (reference sequence). The J segment lost 8 bases and the V segment lost 3 bases, leaving 4 bases of the junction unmatched. The length of the CDR3 is 14 residues.

The chain carries TRBV10-3 and TRBJ1-1, with a tentative D call TRBD1 (5 bases). V was cut by 10 bases and J by 4 bases, with 16 bases left in between. This CDR3 comprises 13 residues. Germline V gene lookup returns CDR1 ENHRY and CDR2 SYGVKD. The CDR3 region is CATRTYISTEAFF. The CDR3 region has the DNA TGTGCCACCCGGACATATATTAGCACTGAAGCTTTCTTT.

This chain connects TRBV29-1 to TRBJ1-1; a possible D gene is TRBD1 (6 bases). With 3 bases removed from V and 0 bases from J, the gap between germline ends came to 11 bases. Germline-derived CDR1 and CDR2 are SQVTM and ANQGSEA. This CDR3 comprises 14 residues. The CDR3 protein is CSVDGGRMNTEAFF. Written as DNA, the CDR3 is TGCAGCGTTGACGGGGGGCGCATGAACACTGAAGCTTTCTTT.

CDR3 in amino acids: CASSPGQGSRETQYF. In DNA, the CDR3 is TGTGCCAGCAGCCCGGGACAGGGGAGCCGAGAGACCCAGTACTTC. The rearrangement links TRBV9 to TRBJ2-5; TRBD1 matches 10 bases. The CDR3 is made up of 15 amino acids. Losses at the gene ends were 4 bases for V and 4 bases for J; bases not matched to a gene: 7. CDR1 and CDR2 from the germline V gene are SGDLS and YYNGEE.

The chain carries TRBV27 and TRBJ2-7, with D hard to call. The CDR3 runs to 15 residues. CDR1 and CDR2 (germline): MNHEY, SMNVEV (reference sequence). V lost 6 bases to trimming and J lost 4 bases, with 19 bases between them. CDR3 residues: CASSSGPSRIYEQYF. The CDR3 DNA reads as TGTGCCAGCAGCTCCGGCCCTTCTCGTATTTACGAGCAGTACTTC.

This clonotype has a handful of counts. The V call is TRBV2, the J call TRBJ2-1; no definite D call. The CDR3 has 12 amino acids. Trimming shortened V by 7 bases and J by 9 bases, and 13 bases separated the two germline ends. CDR1 is SNHLY and CDR2 is FYNNEI in the germline V gene. CDR3 bases: TGTGCCAGCACGGGTAGAAAGTCTGAGCAGTTCTTC. Its translation is CASTGRKSEQFF. The full variable domain, with the rest looked up from reference TRBV2 and TRBJ2-1, is EPEVTQTPSHQVTQMGQEVILRCVPISNHLYFYWYRQILGQKVEFLVSFYNNEISEKSEIFDDQFSVERPDGSNFTLKIRSTKLEDSAMYFCASTGRKSEQFFGPGTRLTVL.

Only a few counts were recorded for this clonotype. This chain links TRBV7-9 with TRBJ2-7, with a possible D match to TRBD1 (6 bases). V lost 11 bases and J 2 bases, leaving 10 bases between the germline ends. CDR1 and CDR2 from the germline V gene are SEHNR and FQNEAQ (reference sequence). The CDR3 runs to 11 residues. CDR3 protein: CAGTSTYEQYF. The DNA for the CDR3 is TGTGCCGGGACATCGACCTACGAGCAGTACTTC.

The V gene is TRBV20-1, the J gene TRBJ2-7; 13 nucleotides match TRBD2. The germline gives CDR1 DFQATT, CDR2 SNEGSKA (reference sequence). The CDR3 is 15 residues long. Unmatched junction bases numbered 9, after V lost 5 bases and J lost 5 bases. The CDR3 protein is CSAGWGGTSGNEQYF. DNA of the CDR3: TGCAGTGCTGGATGGGGGGGGACTAGCGGGAACGAGCAGTACTTC.

The gene calls are TRBV27 and TRBJ2-1, with 9 bases identical to TRBD2. Germline CDR1 and CDR2: MNHEY and SMNVEV (reference sequence). The CDR3 has 15 amino acids. The trim removed 4 bases at V and 3 bases at J, leaving 4 bases unmatched. CDR3 loop: CASSSREGLYNEQFF. CDR3 bases: TGTGCCAGCAGTTCGCGGGAGGGCCTCTACAATGAGCAGTTCTTC.

The rearrangement joins TRBV9 to TRBJ2-1; 9 bases are shared with TRBD2. Germline V gives CDR1 SGDLS, CDR2 YYNGEE. The ends lost 0 bases at V and 6 bases at J; junction bases unmatched: 10. This CDR3 spans 17 amino acids. CDR3 protein: CASSVGRTSGRGNEQFF. The CDR3 DNA follows: TGTGCCAGCAGCGTAGGGAGAACTAGCGGGCGGGGCAATGAGCAGTTCTTC.

This sequence joins TRBV7-4 and TRBJ2-3, with TRBD2 identical over 10 bases. Germline V gene lookup returns CDR1 SGHVT and CDR2 SQSDAQ. The V and J ends lost 3 bases and 2 bases, in that order; junction bases with no gene match: 17. The CDR3 covers 20 residues. CDR3 region: CASSFYTTLAGEEHTDTQYF. The CDR3 region has the DNA TGTGCCAGCAGCTTTTACACGACCCTAGCGGGAGAAGAGCACACAGATACGCAGTATTTT.

This clonotype was observed a single time. This chain joins TRBV18 and TRBJ1-4; D is uncertain. The CDR3 is 17 residues long. Per the germline V gene, CDR1 is KGHSH and CDR2 is LQKENI. Trimming left V 2 bases short and J 4 bases short, with 17 bases between. The CDR3 loop is CASSPALPRNNNEKLFF. CDR3 nucleotides: TGTGCCAGCTCACCAGCGTTGCCGCGGAACAATAATGAAAAACTGTTTTTT.

V and J are TRBV12-3 or TRBV12-4 and TRBJ2-2; D unclear. With 6 bases removed from V and 6 bases from J, the gap between germline ends came to 8 bases. This CDR3 is built from 12 residues. The CDR3 protein is CASSPGSGELFF. In DNA form, the CDR3 reads TGTGCCAGCAGCCCCGGATCCGGGGAGCTGTTTTTT.

The rearrangement uses TRBV7-9 and TRBJ2-3; D tentatively reads TRBD1 or TRBD2 (6 bases each). V was pared by 2 bases and J by 3 bases, with 12 bases between. CDR1 and CDR2 (germline): SEHNR, FQNEAQ (reference sequence). The CDR3 has 15 amino acids. CDR3 sequence (DNA): TGTGCCAGCAGCTTAAGGGGGGCAGTTACAGATACGCAGTATTTT. Its translation is CASSLRGAVTDTQYF.

The chain combines TRBV27 with TRBJ1-5; perhaps TRBD1 as D (6 bases). The CDR3 is made up of 14 amino acids. In germline, CDR1 is MNHEY, CDR2 SMNVEV (reference sequence). Trimming took off 6 bases at V and 1 base at J, with 10 bases between the two ends. The DNA of the CDR3 is TGTGCCAGCAGACAGGGTGTGAGCAATCAGCCCCAGCATTTT. This sequence encodes CASRQGVSNQPQHF.

This clonotype came up a few times. The chain is built from TRBV9 and TRBJ1-2; no definite D call. Trimming removed 3 bases from V and 5 bases from J, with 14 bases in between. This CDR3 region has 14 residues. CDR1 and CDR2 from the germline V gene are SGDLS and YYNGEE. This chain's CDR3 is CASSGSRVGYGYTF. The CDR3 coding sequence is TGTGCCAGCAGCGGGTCCCGAGTGGGGTATGGCTACACCTTC.

The rearrangement uses TRBV20-1 and TRBJ2-7; D gene ambiguous. Germline V gene lookup returns CDR1 DFQATT and CDR2 SNEGSKA (reference sequence). This CDR3 is 14 amino acids long. V was cut by 5 bases and J by 2 bases, with 16 bases left in between. The CDR3 is CSAPHPRTPYEQYF. CDR3 coding DNA: TGCAGTGCTCCCCATCCCCGGACCCCCTACGAGCAGTACTTC.

This clonotype was seen a few times. This rearrangement joins TRBV7-9 to TRBJ2-7, with TRBD2 identical over 8 bases. Germline V gene sequence: CDR1 SEHNR, CDR2 FQNEAQ (reference sequence). The length of the CDR3 is 13 residues. The ends lost 5 bases at V and 5 bases at J; junction bases unmatched: 5. CDR3 nucleotides: TGTGCCAGCAGCCTCGGGAGGGGTAACGAGCAGTACTTC. Its protein product is CASSLGRGNEQYF. Combining the CDR3 with reference TRBV7-9 and TRBJ2-7 gives the whole variable domain DTGVSQNPRHKITKRGQNVTFRCDPISEHNRLYWYRQTLGQGPEFLTYFQNEAQLEKSRLLSDRFSAERPKGSFSTLEIQRTEQGDSAMYLCASSLGRGNEQYFGPGTRLTVT.

The chain is built from TRBV7-9 and TRBJ2-7; D is perhaps TRBD2 (6 bases). The CDR3 has 15 amino acids. CDR1 and CDR2 from the germline V gene are SEHNR and FQNEAQ (reference sequence). The V and J ends lost 2 bases and 1 base respectively, with 12 bases between them. CDR3 residues: CASSLPGLTSYEQYF. CDR3 DNA: TGTGCCAGCAGCTTACCGGGACTCACATCCTACGAGCAGTACTTC.

The chain is built from TRBV20-1 and TRBJ2-2; the D is unclear. In germline, CDR1 is DFQATT, CDR2 SNEGSKA (reference sequence). This CDR3 has 18 residues. The V gene lost 0 bases and the J gene lost 4 bases, with 21 bases spanning the gap. CDR3 loop: CSARDQREISYVTGELFF. In DNA, the CDR3 is TGCAGTGCTAGAGATCAGCGAGAGATTTCTTACGTCACCGGGGAGCTGTTTTTT.

The rearrangement uses TRBV7-9 and TRBJ2-2, with D unresolved. CDR1 and CDR2 (germline): SEHNR, FQNEAQ (reference sequence). Between the trimmed V and J ends, which lost 4 bases and 3 bases, there was a span of 18 bases. CDR3 length: 17 amino acids. The CDR3 DNA is TGTGCCAGCAGCTATAGCTCGACTGAGACTTACACCGGGGAGCTGTTTTTT. Protein product: CASSYSSTETYTGELFF.

This clonotype was found once. This chain joins TRBV11-2 and TRBJ1-2; the D is unclear. Trimming cost V 6 bases and J 4 bases, with 12 bases left between them. The length of the CDR3 is 13 residues. Germline V gene lookup returns CDR1 SGHAT and CDR2 FQNNGV. This CDR3 reads CASSDGQSYGYTF. DNA for the CDR3: TGTGCCAGCAGTGATGGGCAGTCCTATGGCTACACCTTC.

The chain combines TRBV7-8 with TRBJ2-3, with 11 bases that match TRBD2. This CDR3 contains 16 residues. Unmatched junction bases numbered 5, after V lost 5 bases and J lost 1 base. CDR1 is SGHVS and CDR2 is FQNEAQ in the germline V gene. The CDR3 here is CASSALAGGRTDTQYF. The CDR3 DNA is TGTGCCAGCAGCGCCCTAGCGGGAGGACGCACAGATACGCAGTATTTT. Supplemented by reference TRBV7-8 and TRBJ2-3, the full variable domain reads GAGVSQSPRYKVAKRGQDVALRCDPISGHVSLFWYQQALGQGPEFLTYFQNEAQLDKSGLPSDRFFAERPEGSVSTLKIQRTQQEDSAVYLCASSALAGGRTDTQYFGPGTRLTVL.

The V and J genes are TRBV7-9 and TRBJ1-1; TRBD1 matches at 7 bases. There are 15 residues in the CDR3. With 5 bases clipped from V and 6 bases from J, the junction kept 12 bases outside the gene matches. CDR1 is SEHNR and CDR2 is FQNEAQ in the germline V gene (reference sequence). Here the CDR3 reads CASSHRDQGDAEAFF. CDR3 nucleotide sequence: TGTGCCAGCAGCCACCGGGATCAGGGGGACGCTGAAGCTTTCTTT.

This chain connects TRBV27 to TRBJ2-7; D may be TRBD1 or TRBD2 (6 bases each). The V gene's germline CDR1 is MNHEY and CDR2 SMNVEV (reference sequence). Trimming stripped 7 bases from V and 1 base from J, with 14 bases between. This CDR3 has 14 residues. The CDR3 protein is CASKRGERSYEQYF. The DNA for the CDR3 is TGTGCCAGCAAGAGGGGGGAACGGTCCTACGAGCAGTACTTC.

The rearrangement joins TRBV30 to TRBJ2-5; 9 bases fit TRBD1. Per the germline V gene, CDR1 is GTSNPN and CDR2 is SVGIG (reference sequence). This CDR3 comprises 18 residues. V was clipped by 0 bases and J by 2 bases; unmatched bases: 13. CDR3 sequence (DNA): TGTGCCTGGAGTGTTAGGACAGGGGCCCGACGAAAACAAGAGACCCAGTACTTC. This translates into CAWSVRTGARRKQETQYF.